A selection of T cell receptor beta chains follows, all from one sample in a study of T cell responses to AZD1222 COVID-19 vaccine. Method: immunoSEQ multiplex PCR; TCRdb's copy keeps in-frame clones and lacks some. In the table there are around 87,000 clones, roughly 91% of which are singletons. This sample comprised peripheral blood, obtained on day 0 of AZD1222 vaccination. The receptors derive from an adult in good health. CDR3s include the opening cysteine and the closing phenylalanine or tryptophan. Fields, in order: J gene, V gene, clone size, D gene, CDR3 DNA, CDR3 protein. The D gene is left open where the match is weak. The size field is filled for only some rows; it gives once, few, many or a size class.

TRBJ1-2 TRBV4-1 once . TGCGCCAGCAGCCAAGATTCGGCCAGGGTCTATGGCTACACCTTC CASSQDSARVYGYTF
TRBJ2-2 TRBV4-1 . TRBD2 TGCGCCAGCAGCCCCCTGGGACTAGCGGGGGGAACGAACACCGGGGAGCTGTTTTTT CASSPLGLAGGTNTGELFF
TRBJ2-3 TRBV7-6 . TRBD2 TGTGCCAGCAGCCAGCGGCGGGGGGGCACAGATACGCAGTATTTT CASSQRRGGTDTQYF
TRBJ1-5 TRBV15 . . TGTGCCACCAGCAGAGAGTATACAGGGAGTAAGCCCCAGCATTTT CATSREYTGSKPQHF
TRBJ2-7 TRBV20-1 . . TGCAGTGCTAGAGCCGGGGAGCAGTACTTC CSARAGEQYF
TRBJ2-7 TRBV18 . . TGTGCCAGCTCACGCGACAGGATCTCCTACGAGCAGTACTTC CASSRDRISYEQYF
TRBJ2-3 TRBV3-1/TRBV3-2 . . TGTGCCAGCAAGGTTAATGGAGGAGATACGCAGTATTTT CASKVNGGDTQYF
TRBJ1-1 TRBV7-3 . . TGTGCCAGCAGCCCAACTACAGGAGACACTGAAGCTTTCTTT CASSPTTGDTEAFF
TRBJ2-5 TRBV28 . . TGTGCCAGCAGTTTGGCCAGGAGAGTTGAGACCCAGTACTTC CASSLARRVETQYF
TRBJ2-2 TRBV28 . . TGTGCCAGCAGCCTGGACGCCGGGGAGCTGTTTTTT CASSLDAGELFF
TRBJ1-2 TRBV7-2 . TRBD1 TGTGCCAGCAGCTTAGGACAGGGGAGTGTCGGCTACACCTTC CASSLGQGSVGYTF
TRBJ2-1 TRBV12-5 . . TGTGCTAGTGGGACTTCCGGGACGTATCAGGTAGGCAATGAGCAGTTCTTC CASGTSGTYQVGNEQFF
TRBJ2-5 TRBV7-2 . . TGTGCCAGCAGGGAGGGGCTAGCGAAAGAGACCCAGTACTTC CASREGLAKETQYF
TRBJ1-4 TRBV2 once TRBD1 TGTGCCAGCAGTGGCCCGGAGACAGGGGCCGAAAAACTGTTTTTT CASSGPETGAEKLFF
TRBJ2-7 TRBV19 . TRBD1 TGTGCCAGTAGTCATCCGGGACAGAGGACCTACGAGCAGTACTTC CASSHPGQRTYEQYF
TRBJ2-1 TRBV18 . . TGTGCCAGCTCACCACCTAGCGGCCACAATGAGCAGTTCTTC CASSPPSGHNEQFF
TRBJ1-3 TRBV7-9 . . TGTGCCAGCAGCTTAATCGGGGCCTCTGGAAACACCATATATTTT CASSLIGASGNTIYF
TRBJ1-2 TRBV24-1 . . TGTGCCACCAGTGGGACGATAGACAATGGCTACACCTTC CATSGTIDNGYTF
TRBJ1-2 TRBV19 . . TGTGCCAGTAGTATTGGGGGGCGCGAGCTTCGGGGCTACACCTTC CASSIGGRELRGYTF
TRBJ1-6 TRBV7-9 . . TGTCCCACCACCCCCCACGACAGGAAGGGGCCGAGTTCACCCCTCCACTTT CPTTPHDRKGPSSPLHF
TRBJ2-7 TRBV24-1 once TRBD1 TGTGCCACCAGTGACCTGGGACAGGGCGGCTCCTACGAGCAGTACTTC CATSDLGQGGSYEQYF
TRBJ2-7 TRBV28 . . TGTGCCAGCTTAAAGGGCGGGAATTCCTACGAGCAGTACTTC CASLKGGNSYEQYF
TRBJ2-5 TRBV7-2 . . TGTGCCAGCAGCTTAGCCCTGGGGGGCCAGTACTTC CASSLALGGQYF
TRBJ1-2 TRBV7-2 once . TGTGCCAGCAGCCCAGCCCCCTATTACGGCGGCTACACCTTC CASSPAPYYGGYTF
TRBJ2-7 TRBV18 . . TGTGCCAGCTCACCACCCAGGGGGGGGGACGAGCAGTACTTC CASSPPRGGDEQYF
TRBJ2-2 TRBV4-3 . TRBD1 TGCGCCAGCAGCCCGACAGGGGTGGCCGGGGAGCTGTTTTTT CASSPTGVAGELFF
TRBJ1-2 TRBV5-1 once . TGCGCCAGCAGCCCCACCGTGGGGGGCCACACCTTC CASSPTVGGHTF
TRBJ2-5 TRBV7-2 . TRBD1 TGTGCCAGCAGCCTAAGCCCCTCCTCCGGGACAGGGGCACTGCACTTC CASSLSPSSGTGALHF